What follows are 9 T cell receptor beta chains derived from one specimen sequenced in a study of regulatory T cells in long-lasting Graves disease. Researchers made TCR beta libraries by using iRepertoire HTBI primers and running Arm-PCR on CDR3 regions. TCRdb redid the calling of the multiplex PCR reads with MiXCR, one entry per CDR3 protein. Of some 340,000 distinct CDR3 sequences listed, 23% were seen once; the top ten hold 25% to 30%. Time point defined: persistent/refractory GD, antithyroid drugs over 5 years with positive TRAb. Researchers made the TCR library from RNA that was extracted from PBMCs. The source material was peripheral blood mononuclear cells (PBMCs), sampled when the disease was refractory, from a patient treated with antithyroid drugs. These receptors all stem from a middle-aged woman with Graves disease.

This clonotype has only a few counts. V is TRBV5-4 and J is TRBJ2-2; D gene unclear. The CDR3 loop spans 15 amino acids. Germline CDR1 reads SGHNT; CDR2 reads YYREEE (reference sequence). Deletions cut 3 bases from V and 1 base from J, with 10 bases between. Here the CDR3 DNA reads TGTGCCAGCAGCTACGGCGGCCGGAACACCGGGGAGCTGTTTTTT. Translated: CASSYGGRNTGELFF.

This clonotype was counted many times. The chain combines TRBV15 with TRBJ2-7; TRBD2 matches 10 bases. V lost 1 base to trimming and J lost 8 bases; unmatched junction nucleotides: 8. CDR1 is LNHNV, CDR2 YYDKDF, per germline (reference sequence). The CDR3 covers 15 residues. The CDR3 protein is CATSRVPSGSSQQYF. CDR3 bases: TGTGCCACCAGCAGAGTACCTAGCGGGAGTTCACAGCAGTACTTC.

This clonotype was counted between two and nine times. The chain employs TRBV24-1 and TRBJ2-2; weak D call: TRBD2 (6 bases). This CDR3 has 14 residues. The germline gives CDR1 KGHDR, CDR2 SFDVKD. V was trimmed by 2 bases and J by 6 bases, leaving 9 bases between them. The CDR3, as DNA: TGTGCCACCAGTGATTCGCGGGGACCCGGGGAGCTGTTTTTT. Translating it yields CATSDSRGPGELFF.

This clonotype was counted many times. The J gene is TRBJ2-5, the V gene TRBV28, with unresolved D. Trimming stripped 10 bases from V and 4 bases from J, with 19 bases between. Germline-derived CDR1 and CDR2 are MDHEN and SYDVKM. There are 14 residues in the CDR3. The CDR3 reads CATDTIEMRETQYF. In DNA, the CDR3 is TGTGCCACCGATACGATAGAGATGAGAGAGACCCAGTACTTC.

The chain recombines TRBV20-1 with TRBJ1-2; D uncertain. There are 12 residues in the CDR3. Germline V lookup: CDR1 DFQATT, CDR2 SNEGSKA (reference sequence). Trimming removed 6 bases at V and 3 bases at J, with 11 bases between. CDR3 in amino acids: CSAPGPYYGYTF. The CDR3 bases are TGCAGTGCGCCCGGACCCTACTATGGCTACACCTTC.

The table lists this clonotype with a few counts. The CDR3 nucleotides read TGCAGCGTTGAGTGGTCAGCTAACTATGGCTACACCTTC. Its translation: CSVEWSANYGYTF. The chain links TRBV29-1 to TRBJ1-2; D is undetermined. V was shortened by 3 bases and J by 0 bases, with 8 bases between the two germline ends. The CDR3 is made up of 13 amino acids. From germline, CDR1 is SQVTM and CDR2 ANQGSEA.

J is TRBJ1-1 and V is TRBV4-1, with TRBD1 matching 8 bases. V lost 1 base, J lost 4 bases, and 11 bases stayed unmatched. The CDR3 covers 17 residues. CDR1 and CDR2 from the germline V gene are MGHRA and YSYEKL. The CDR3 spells CASSQVRTGSGSTEAFF. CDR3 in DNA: TGCGCCAGCAGCCAAGTCCGGACAGGGAGCGGGTCCACTGAAGCTTTCTTT.

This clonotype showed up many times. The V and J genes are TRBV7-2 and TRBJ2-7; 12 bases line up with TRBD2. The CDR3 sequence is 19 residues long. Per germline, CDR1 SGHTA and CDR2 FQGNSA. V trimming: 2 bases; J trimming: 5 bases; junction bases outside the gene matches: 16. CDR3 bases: TGTGCCAGCAGCTTAAAAATTGCGGGCGCTAGCGGGAGGGCCCACGAGCAGTACTTC. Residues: CASSLKIAGASGRAHEQYF. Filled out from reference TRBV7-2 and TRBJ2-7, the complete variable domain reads GAGVSQSPSNKVTEKGKDVELRCDPISGHTALYWYRQSLGQGLEFLIYFQGNSAPDKSGLPSDRFSAERTGGSVSTLTIQRTQQEDSAVYLCASSLKIAGASGRAHEQYFGPGTRLTVT.

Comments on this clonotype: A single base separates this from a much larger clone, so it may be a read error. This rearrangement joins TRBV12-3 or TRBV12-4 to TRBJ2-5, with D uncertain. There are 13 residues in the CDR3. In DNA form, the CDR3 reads TGTGCCAGCAGTTTCATCATCCAAGAGACCCAGCACTTC. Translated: CASSFIIQETQHF.